The 2 T cell receptor beta chains in this list originate from one sample, sequenced in a study of T cells after yellow fever vaccination. TCRdb re-analysed the 5' RACE reads in MiXCR, keeping a single row per CDR3 protein. Counted here are hundreds of thousands of distinct CDR3 sequences, approximately 19% occurring once; the ten biggest clones make up 15% to 20%. Here the sequenced sample was PBMCs, taken before the yellow fever booster vaccination. These receptors were obtained from a man in his late teens or twenties who received the YFV17D yellow fever vaccine.

This clonotype turned up a few times. The chain couples TRBV7-9 to TRBJ2-7; TRBD1 matches at 8 bases. The CDR3 spans 16 residues. Germline CDR1 is SEHNR and CDR2 is FQNEAQ (reference sequence). V lost 1 base, J lost 2 bases, and 7 bases stayed unmatched. CDR3 sequence: CASSLESGRGPYEQYF. The CDR3 DNA sequence: TGTGCCAGCAGCTTAGAGTCTGGCAGGGGGCCCTACGAGCAGTACTTC.

This clonotype was detected only a few times. This chain connects TRBV28 to TRBJ1-4, with D maybe TRBD1 (6 bases). CDR1 is MDHEN, CDR2 SYDVKM, per germline. Trimming left V 6 bases short and J 7 bases short, with 27 bases between. The CDR3 length is 18 residues. CDR3 nucleotide sequence: TGTGCCAGCAGAACTAGGGGACACCTCCGGCGAGATGGTGAAAAACTGTTTTTT. Its protein product is CASRTRGHLRRDGEKLFF.